These T cell receptor beta chains were read from a single sample in a study of identical twins. Via MiXCR, TCRdb re-called the 5' RACE reads, giving one row per CDR3 protein. The table lists roughly 690,000 distinct CDR3 sequences, around 20% of them singletons. This sample also appeared in a second study, on T cells expressing NK-cell markers.

Material: PBMCs. These receptors were obtained from a woman aged 18-29 years in good health. The CDR3 runs from the conserved cysteine through the conserved F or W. A D gene is named only where the DNA matches it firmly. Size is stated for part of the rows, as once, few or many counts, or as a class when the clone is expanded.

V	size	D	J	DNA	CDR3
TRBV7-9	few	.	TRBJ2-1	TGTGCCAGCAGCTCCTCTAGCGTCAATGAGCAGTTCTTC	CASSSSSVNEQFF
TRBV10-2	.	TRBD2	TRBJ2-7	TGCGCCAGCAGTGAGTCGATACTAGCGGGGCCGCGCTCCTACGAGCAGTACTTC	CASSESILAGPRSYEQYF
TRBV20-1	few	.	TRBJ2-7	TGCAGTGCTACTAAGGAGACCCAGAGGGGCGAGCAGTACTTC	CSATKETQRGEQYF
TRBV20-1	few	TRBD2	TRBJ2-1	TGCAGTGCTTTGCCGGGACTAGTGAGTAATGAGCAGTTCTTC	CSALPGLVSNEQFF
TRBV12-3/TRBV12-4	few	.	TRBJ1-1	TGTGCCAGCGGCCCTTCTCTGTACACTGAAGCTTTCTTT	CASGPSLYTEAFF
TRBV29-1	few	.	TRBJ1-3	TGCAGCGTTTCCGGGCCTACAAACACCATATATTTT	CSVSGPTNTIYF
TRBV12-3/TRBV12-4	many	TRBD2	TRBJ2-3	TGTGCCAGCAGCCCGGGACTAGCGGAAACGCAGTATTTT	CASSPGLAETQYF
TRBV7-8	few	.	TRBJ2-2	TGTGCCAGCCCTTTGGGTAACACCGGGGAGCTGTTTTTT	CASPLGNTGELFF
TRBV6-1	.	TRBD1	TRBJ1-1	TGTGCCAGCAGGGTTGGGAACAGGGGTCTTAGAGCTTTCTTT	CASRVGNRGLRAFF
TRBV20-1	many	.	TRBJ1-6	TGCAGTGCTAGACAGGCAGGGCGGGACACCCTCCACTTT	CSARQAGRDTLHF
TRBV3-1	few	TRBD1	TRBJ2-5	TGTGCCAGCAGCCCCGGACAGGGGAGGGGGAATCAAGAGACCCAGTACTTC	CASSPGQGRGNQETQYF
TRBV20-1	few	.	TRBJ1-6	TGCAGTGCTAGACCGGCGACGGGAAATTCACCCCTCCACTTT	CSARPATGNSPLHF
TRBV20-1	many	TRBD2	TRBJ2-1	TGCAGTGCAAGCGGGGGGGCCGCCTACAATGAGCAGTTCTTC	CSASGGAAYNEQFF
TRBV14	.	.	TRBJ2-5	TGTGCCAGCAGCCTCTTCGGGACTTCCCCAGAGACCCAGTACTTC	CASSLFGTSPETQYF
TRBV12-3/TRBV12-4	.	.	TRBJ1-4	TGTGCCAGCACCGTCGGCTGGGATGAAAAACTGTTTTTT	CASTVGWDEKLFF
TRBV7-2	.	.	TRBJ2-2	TGTGCCAGCAGCTCCCAGATGGGGTACACCGGGGAGCTGTTTTTT	CASSSQMGYTGELFF
TRBV29-1	few	.	TRBJ2-1	TGCAGCCCCGGTACTGCCCTCGAGCAGTTCTTC	CSPGTALEQFF
TRBV3-1	few	.	TRBJ1-1	TGTGCCAGTCGGGAGTCGAACACTGAAGCTTTCTTT	CASRESNTEAFF
TRBV12-3/TRBV12-4	many	.	TRBJ1-2	TGTGCCAGCACCTGGGGTCGCCTAGGCTACACCTTC	CASTWGRLGYTF
TRBV5-1	.	TRBD2	TRBJ2-1	TGCGCCAGCAGCTTGGTTGCGGGGGAGTACAATGAGCAGTTCTTC	CASSLVAGEYNEQFF
TRBV4-2	.	TRBD1	TRBJ2-7	TGTGCCAGCAGCCAAGGACAGGGGGCCTCCTACGAGCAGTACTTC	CASSQGQGASYEQYF
TRBV20-1	many	TRBD2	TRBJ2-7	TGCAGTGCTAGAGATCTAAGACGGGGGGGCTTTTCCGAGCAGTACTTC	CSARDLRRGGFSEQYF
TRBV29-1	many	.	TRBJ1-5	TGCAGCGTTGGGGGTGGTACCAATCAGCCCCAGCATTTT	CSVGGGTNQPQHF
TRBV4-3	few	TRBD2	TRBJ2-7	TGCGCCAGCAGCCAAGACACGGGAGGTTCCTACGAGCAGTACTTC	CASSQDTGGSYEQYF
TRBV12-3/TRBV12-4	.	.	TRBJ2-2	TGTGCCAGCAGTCGGGGGGCGGGGGCCGGGGAGCTGTTTTTT	CASSRGAGAGELFF
TRBV21-1	few	.	TRBJ2-3	TGTGCCAGCAGCCGTCCCGGGACGCAGGGGTCCGATACGCAGTATTTT	CASSRPGTQGSDTQYF
TRBV29-1	many	.	TRBJ2-3	TGCAGCGTTATGCCGGGACACCAGTATTTT	CSVMPGHQYF
TRBV5-1	few	TRBD1	TRBJ2-7	TGCGCCAGCAGCCCGCAGACAGGGGGTGTCCACGAGCAGTACTTC	CASSPQTGGVHEQYF
TRBV4-1	few	TRBD1	TRBJ1-5	TGCGCCAGCAGCCAGGGGACAGTGACCAGCAATCAGCCCCAGCATTTT	CASSQGTVTSNQPQHF
TRBV7-7	few	.	TRBJ2-3	TGTGCTAGCAGCATTACAGGGCACGGCACAGATACGCAGTATTTT	CASSITGHGTDTQYF
TRBV20-1	.	.	TRBJ2-5	TGCAGTGCTCCCCTGGGGTGGGAGACCCAGTACTTC	CSAPLGWETQYF
TRBV3-1	.	.	TRBJ2-7	TGTGCCAGCAGTCACTCAACCTACGAGCAGTACTTC	CASSHSTYEQYF
TRBV7-9	few	.	TRBJ2-3	TGTGCCAGCAGCTCGCCCAACGCCAAAGATACGCAGTATTTT	CASSSPNAKDTQYF
TRBV4-1	once	.	TRBJ2-7	TGCGCCAGCAGCCAAGTAGCAGAGTCCCTTTTCTACGAGCAGTACTTC	CASSQVAESLFYEQYF
TRBV12-3/TRBV12-4	few	.	TRBJ1-6	TGTGCCAGCAGTTTAATAGGTTCACCCCTCCACTTT	CASSLIGSPLHF
TRBV7-8	few	.	TRBJ1-3	TGTGCCAGCAGCTTAGTGGGCTACTCTGGAAACACCATATATTTT	CASSLVGYSGNTIYF
TRBV6-1	.	.	TRBJ1-2	TGTGCCAGCAGTGATGTGGGGGCAGGCGACTATGGCTACACCTTC	CASSDVGAGDYGYTF
TRBV9	few	TRBD1	TRBJ1-6	TGTGCCAGCAGCGTAGATGGACAGGGGGTCTCACCCCTCCACTTT	CASSVDGQGVSPLHF
TRBV4-3	.	.	TRBJ2-7	TGCGCCAGCAGCCAAGATCGGAGTACCGAGCAGTACTTC	CASSQDRSTEQYF
TRBV5-1	.	TRBD2	TRBJ2-1	TGCGCCAGCAGCTTGGGACTACTAGCGGGAGGGAATGAGCAGTTCTTC	CASSLGLLAGGNEQFF
TRBV6-5	many	.	TRBJ2-7	TGTGCCAGCAGGGACACAGGAAAGCAGTACTTC	CASRDTGKQYF
TRBV18	few	.	TRBJ2-3	TGTGCCAGCTCGCAGACTGTCGTGGGTACAGATACGCAGTATTTT	CASSQTVVGTDTQYF
TRBV4-3	.	.	TRBJ1-3	TGCGCCAGCAGCGATCGGCAGGGGACTGGAAACACCATATATTTT	CASSDRQGTGNTIYF
TRBV19	.	TRBD2	TRBJ2-1	TGTGCCAGTAGTATCCGTCCTAGCGGGACCAATGAGCAGTTCTTC	CASSIRPSGTNEQFF
TRBV29-1	few	.	TRBJ1-2	TGCAGCGTTGCCCGGCAGAGGCCCCATGGCTACACCTTC	CSVARQRPHGYTF
TRBV20-1	.	.	TRBJ1-6	TGCAGTGCAACAGGGAGGGTCTATAATTCACCCCTCCACTTT	CSATGRVYNSPLHF
TRBV12-3/TRBV12-4	.	.	TRBJ1-1	TGTGCCAGCAGTTTACGTGTGGCAGGGCATGAAGCTTTCTTT	CASSLRVAGHEAFF
TRBV10-3	.	TRBD1	TRBJ1-2	TGTGCCAACAGGGGACAGGGAAAAGATGGCTACACCTTC	CANRGQGKDGYTF
TRBV12-3/TRBV12-4	few	.	TRBJ1-4	TGTGCCAGCAGTCCCCGGGCAGTTGCAACTAATGAAAAACTGTTTTTT	CASSPRAVATNEKLFF
TRBV19	.	TRBD2	TRBJ2-1	TGTGCCAGTAGTACCGGGACTAGCGGGGCCGATGAGCAGTTCTTC	CASSTGTSGADEQFF
TRBV27	few	.	TRBJ2-7	TGTGCCAGCAGCCCCACCCTTACAGGGGAGCAGTACTTC	CASSPTLTGEQYF
TRBV20-1	many	TRBD2	TRBJ2-3	TGCAGTGCTCCTAGCGGGAGTGATACGCAGTATTTT	CSAPSGSDTQYF
TRBV12-3/TRBV12-4	.	TRBD1	TRBJ2-4	TGTGCCAGCAGCCTGGGACAGGGGGCGCGGGCCAAAAACATTCAGTACTTC	CASSLGQGARAKNIQYF
TRBV20-1	.	.	TRBJ2-1	TGCAGTGCTAGAGGTCAAGCGGGTGGTTACAATGAGCAGTTCTTC	CSARGQAGGYNEQFF
TRBV2	once	TRBD1	TRBJ1-1	TGTGCCAGCAGTGTCTCGGGACAGGGGAACACTGAAGCTTTCTTT	CASSVSGQGNTEAFF
TRBV14	.	.	TRBJ2-3	TGTGCCAGCAGCCAAGAGACTACAGATACGCAGTATTTT	CASSQETTDTQYF
TRBV12-3/TRBV12-4	.	TRBD2	TRBJ2-5	TGTGCCAGCAGTTTAGGGGTAGCGGGGGGCAGGAAGACCCAGTACTTC	CASSLGVAGGRKTQYF
TRBV10-2	.	.	TRBJ2-7	TGCGCCAGCAGTGAACCGTCTGGGGGCGGTTACGAGCAGTACTTC	CASSEPSGGGYEQYF
TRBV12-3/TRBV12-4	few	.	TRBJ1-2	TGTGCCAGCAGCCAATCGGGTGTCAACTATGGCTACACCTTC	CASSQSGVNYGYTF
TRBV7-2	few	TRBD1	TRBJ1-2	TGTGCCAGCAGCTCCCTAGGGGACAGGCCCTATGGCTACACCTTC	CASSSLGDRPYGYTF